The present entry profiles one TCR beta chain with its context. These data belong to a study of shared clonotypes between healthy human individuals. Clones were sequenced by immunoSEQ multiplex PCR, and TCRdb holds only the in-frame ones, with some missing. In the table there are approximately 2.4 million clones, approximately 96% of which are singletons. Trimming at V came to 4 bases and at J to 0 bases, leaving 7 bases not matched to a gene. The CDR3 runs 17 residues. Germline V gene lookup returns CDR1 SGHRS and CDR2 YFSETQ. This sequence was found in a man between 18 and 29 years old in good health. The rearrangement joins TRBV5-1 to TRBJ2-7; 13 nucleotides agree with TRBD2. Sequencing was done on a sample of naive CD4+ T cells sorted from blood. Sample subset: CD45RA+ positively selected. The DNA for the CDR3 is TGCGCCAGCAGCCGAATGGGGACTAGCGGGACCTCCTACGAGCAGTACTTC. Translation: CASSRMGTSGTSYEQYF. The whole variable domain, remainder taken from reference TRBV5-1 and TRBJ2-7, is KAGVTQTPRYLIKTRGQQVTLSCSPISGHRSVSWYQQTPGQGLQFLFEYFSETQRNKGNFPGRFSGRQFSNSRSEMNVSTLELGDSALYLCASSRMGTSGTSYEQYFGPGTRLTVT.